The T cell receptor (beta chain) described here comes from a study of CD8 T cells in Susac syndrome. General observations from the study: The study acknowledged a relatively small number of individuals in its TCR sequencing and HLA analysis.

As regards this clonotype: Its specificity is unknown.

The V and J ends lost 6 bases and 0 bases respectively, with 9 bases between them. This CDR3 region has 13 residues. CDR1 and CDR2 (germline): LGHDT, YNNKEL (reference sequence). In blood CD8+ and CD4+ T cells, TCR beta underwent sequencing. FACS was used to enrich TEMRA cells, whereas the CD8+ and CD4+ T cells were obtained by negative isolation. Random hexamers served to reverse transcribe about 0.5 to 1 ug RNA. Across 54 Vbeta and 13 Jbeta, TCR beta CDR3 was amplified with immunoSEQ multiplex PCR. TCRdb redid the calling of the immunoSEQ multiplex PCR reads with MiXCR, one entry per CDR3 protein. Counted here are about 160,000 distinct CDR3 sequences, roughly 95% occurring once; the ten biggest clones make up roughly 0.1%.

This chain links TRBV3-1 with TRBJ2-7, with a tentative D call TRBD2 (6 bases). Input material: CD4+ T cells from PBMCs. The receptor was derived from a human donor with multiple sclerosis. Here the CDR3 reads CASRLAASYEQYF. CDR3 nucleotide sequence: TGTGCCAGCAGACTAGCCGCCTCCTACGAGCAGTACTTC.